This TCR beta chain emerged from a study of blood T cell repertoires in COVID-19. Study information: COVID-19 samples, acute and convalescent, were from the United States, Italy and Spain.

TCRdb's table, derived via immunoSEQ multiplex PCR, lists solely in-frame clones and lacks some. Of 200,000 or so clones listed, 83% are singletons. Of note for this clone: Other DNA sequences in this sample translate to the same CDR3.

This CDR3 contains 14 residues. The ends lost 5 bases at V and 0 bases at J; junction bases unmatched: 3. Germline CDR1 is SNHLY and CDR2 is FYNNEI. Sequencing was carried out using PBMCs or T cells enriched from blood (not recorded which). The clonotype originates from a woman between 50 and 59 years old who had been exposed to COVID-19. This chain connects TRBV2 to TRBJ1-2; 7 nucleotides line up with TRBD1. CDR3 sequence: CASSLDRTNYGYTF. For the CDR3, the DNA is TGTGCCAGCAGTTTGGACAGGACTAACTATGGCTACACCTTC.